This TCR beta chain came from a study of patients and donors after allogeneic stem cell transplantation. The CDR3 is 16 amino acids. Trimming removed 3 bases at V and 2 bases at J, with 16 bases between. Germline CDR1 reads KGHSH; CDR2 reads LQKENI. This clonotype was seen once. TCRdb fed the RT-PCR reads into MiXCR, producing one record per CDR3 protein. The table shows roughly 880,000 distinct CDR3 sequences, with under 20% occurring only once. This sequence originates from a human donor who was either an allogeneic HSCT recipient or a stem cell or donor lymphocyte infusion donor (not recorded which). It is not recorded whose cells these are; they may come from a transplant donor. V and J are TRBV18 and TRBJ2-5; D is perhaps TRBD2 (5 bases). What was sequenced was blood, either unsorted or a sorted T cell fraction (not recorded which). The CDR3 nucleotides are TGTGCCAGCTCACCCGTATTGTCCCGGGGTCAAGAGACCCAGTACTTC. Its protein is CASSPVLSRGQETQYF.